This TCR beta chain was observed in a study of post-analysis software for immune sequencing data. Across the study: The courses of disease that were included comprised relapsing-remitting, secondary progressive and progressive-relapsing multiple sclerosis. General study results and limits: There was significantly lower normalized Chao1 diversity in multiple sclerosis patients than in controls. Five or six TRBV segments were significantly more frequent in patients than in controls. TRBV5-6, TRBV5-1 and TRBV20-1 were among these segments.

CDR1 and CDR2 from the germline V gene are SQVTM and ANQGSEA. The CDR3 spans 14 residues. Trimming shortened V by 4 bases and J by 4 bases, and 15 bases separated the two germline ends. A word on this clonotype: The antigen is not known.

TCR beta cDNA libraries included unique molecular identifiers. MiXCR, applied by TCRdb to the PCR reads, yields one record per CDR3 protein. The profile shows roughly 800,000 distinct CDR3 sequences, more than 45% of them singletons. The TCR comes from a girl between 10 and 17 years old with multiple sclerosis. Sequences were obtained from blood. The genes are TRBV29-1 and TRBJ2-3; TRBD2 is a possible D gene (7 bases). CDR3 region: CSVVRGGGADTQYF. In DNA form, the CDR3 reads TGCAGCGTTGTAAGGGGCGGGGGCGCAGATACGCAGTATTTT.